This entry is about one T cell receptor (beta chain). Germline CDR1 MNHEY, CDR2 SMNVEV (reference sequence). CDR3 length: 13 residues. The ends were cut back, 9 bases at V and 0 bases at J, with 11 bases in the middle. Patients from Seattle were sampled longitudinally, starting during active infection. This specimen comes from a study of blood T cell repertoires in COVID-19. As for the study in general: COVID-19 samples collected from the United States, Italy and Spain covered acute and convalescent phases. Nucleic acid was either cDNA or gDNA, and it came from T cells, B-cell-depleted T cells, or PBMCs.

In the authors' methods: Amplification with reference gene primers provided the estimates of nucleated cell counts. The protocol was immunoSEQ multiplex PCR, while the TCRdb copy is restricted to in-frame clones and leaves out a portion. V, J and clone size reflect that table, while D and trimming were determined from the DNA. In the table there are some 310,000 clones, 85% to 90% of which are singletons. The chain links TRBV27 to TRBJ1-2; D is perhaps TRBD1 (6 bases). The TCR sequence derives from a woman in her twenties or thirties with COVID-19, enrolled during active disease. Sequenced sample: peripheral blood. In DNA form, the CDR3 reads TGTGCCAGTACAGGGTCAGCTAACTATGGCTACACCTTC. Translating gives CASTGSANYGYTF.